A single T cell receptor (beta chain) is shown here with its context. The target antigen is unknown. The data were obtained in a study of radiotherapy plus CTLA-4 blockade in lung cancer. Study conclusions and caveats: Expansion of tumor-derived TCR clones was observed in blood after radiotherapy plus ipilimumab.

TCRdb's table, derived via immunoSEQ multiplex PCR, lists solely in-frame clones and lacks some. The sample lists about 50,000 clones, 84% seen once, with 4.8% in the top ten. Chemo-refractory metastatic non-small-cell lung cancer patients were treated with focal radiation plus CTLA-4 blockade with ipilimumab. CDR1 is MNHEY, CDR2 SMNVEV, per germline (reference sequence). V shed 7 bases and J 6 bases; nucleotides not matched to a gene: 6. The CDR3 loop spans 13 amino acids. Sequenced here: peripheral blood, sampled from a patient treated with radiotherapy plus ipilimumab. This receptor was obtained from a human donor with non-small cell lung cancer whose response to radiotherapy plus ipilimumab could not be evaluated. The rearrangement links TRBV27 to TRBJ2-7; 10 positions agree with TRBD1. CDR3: CASKGQGRSEQYF. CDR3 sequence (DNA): TGTGCCAGCAAGGGACAGGGGAGATCCGAGCAGTACTTC.